The 27 T cell receptor beta chains in this list originate from one sample, sequenced in a study of cytomegalovirus exposure and HLA in healthy donors. It was with 60 Vbeta and 13 Jbeta primers that the PCR ran. Repertoires were generated with immunoSEQ multiplex PCR, while TCRdb's copy carries only in-frame clones and drops some. There are 50,000 to 75,000 clones in the sample, with 2.1% held by the top ten. The sequenced sample was PBMCs. The receptors derive from a woman between 18 and 30 years old in good health and CMV-seronegative.

The rearrangement uses TRBV28 and TRBJ1-1; possible D gene TRBD1, 5 bases. CDR1 and CDR2 from the germline V gene are MDHEN and SYDVKM. The CDR3 covers 13 residues. V dropped 11 bases and J dropped 5 bases, with 18 bases sitting between them. CDR3 loop: CAARRGVETEAFF. CDR3 DNA: TGTGCCGCTAGGCGGGGGGTTGAAACTGAAGCTTTCTTT.

V is TRBV5-1 and J is TRBJ2-7, with D possibly being TRBD2 (5 bases). Germline V CDR1 and CDR2: SGHRS, YFSETQ. This CDR3 has 16 amino acids. Trimming removed 4 bases from V and 3 bases from J, with 20 bases in between. The DNA of the CDR3 is TGCGCCAGCAGCACACCCGGAATGGACTCTATCTACGAGCAGTACTTC. It is translated as CASSTPGMDSIYEQYF. Together with reference TRBV5-1 and TRBJ2-7, the CDR3 gives the full variable domain: KAGVTQTPRYLIKTRGQQVTLSCSPISGHRSVSWYQQTPGQGLQFLFEYFSETQRNKGNFPGRFSGRQFSNSRSEMNVSTLELGDSALYLCASSTPGMDSIYEQYFGPGTRLTVT.

The gene calls are TRBV15 and TRBJ1-4; D gene unclear. Germline loops: CDR1 LNHNV, CDR2 YYDKDF (reference sequence). The CDR3 loop spans 13 amino acids. With 3 bases removed from V and 7 bases from J, the gap between germline ends came to 9 bases. The CDR3 coding sequence is TGTGCCACCAGCAGCGGACGGGGTGAAAAACTGTTTTTT. Translating it yields CATSSGRGEKLFF.

The chain's CDR3 is CASSLTSGKDNEQFF. DNA of the CDR3: TGTGCCAGCAGCCTGACTAGCGGGAAAGACAATGAGCAGTTCTTC. The rearrangement uses TRBV4-2 and TRBJ2-1, with 11 nucleotides matching TRBD2. CDR1 is LGHNA and CDR2 is YNFKEQ in the germline V gene. CDR3 size: 15 residues. V was pared by 4 bases and J by 5 bases, with 4 bases of the junction left unmatched.

The gene calls are TRBV28 and TRBJ1-5; the D gene is possibly TRBD1 (6 bases). V gave up 3 bases and J gave up 7 bases, with 13 bases separating them. The CDR3 has 14 residues. Germline-derived CDR1 and CDR2 are MDHEN and SYDVKM. CDR3 in amino acids: CASSLRGGGQPQHF. Here the CDR3 DNA reads TGTGCCAGCAGTTTGAGGGGCGGGGGCCAGCCCCAGCATTTT.

The chain uses TRBV5-1 and TRBJ1-4; D gene unclear. V lost 0 bases and J lost 0, with 9 bases in between. Looked up from germline, CDR1 is SGHRS and CDR2 is YFSETQ. This CDR3 has 16 amino acids. The CDR3 nucleotides are TGCGCCAGCAGCTTGGGCGGGAGGGCAACTAATGAAAAACTGTTTTTT. Its translation is CASSLGGRATNEKLFF.

In DNA, the CDR3 is TGTGCCTGGTCGACCGGGACAGGGGACTATGGCTACACCTTC. Translated, it gives CAWSTGTGDYGYTF. J is TRBJ1-2 and V is TRBV30; 10 bases are a match to TRBD1. With 5 bases clipped from V and 3 bases from J, the junction kept 6 bases outside the gene matches. Germline V gives CDR1 GTSNPN, CDR2 SVGIG (reference sequence). The CDR3 spans 14 residues.

The chain links TRBV6-1 to TRBJ1-2, with 10 positions matching TRBD1. The germline CDR1 and CDR2 sequences are MNHNS and SASEGT. The CDR3 contains 14 residues. After removal of 6 bases from V and 5 bases from J, the junction contained 6 bases not matched to a gene. The CDR3 region has the DNA TGTGCCAGCAGACCCGGGACAGGGGATTATGGCTACACCTTC. It codes for CASRPGTGDYGYTF.

The chain is built from TRBV30 and TRBJ2-2; weak D call: TRBD1 (5 bases). CDR1 is GTSNPN and CDR2 is SVGIG in the germline V gene (reference sequence). V was clipped by 3 bases and J by 2 bases, with 7 bases between them. The CDR3 runs to 13 residues. The CDR3 nucleotides read TGTGCCTGGAGGGGGCCTAACACCGGGGAGCTGTTTTTT. Translation: CAWRGPNTGELFF.

This chain joins TRBV2 and TRBJ2-1, with 7 positions matching TRBD1. Germline trimming cut 4 bases from V and 5 bases from J; bases unmatched to any gene: 2. Germline V CDR1 and CDR2: SNHLY, FYNNEI. The CDR3 loop spans 13 amino acids. The DNA of the CDR3 is TGTGCCAGCAGTGGGACAGGCAACAATGAGCAGTTCTTC. This codes for CASSGTGNNEQFF.

The chain joins TRBV2 to TRBJ1-2; 8 bases are shared with TRBD1. From germline, CDR1 is SNHLY and CDR2 FYNNEI. The CDR3 has 14 residues. V lost 5 bases, J lost 6 bases, and 8 bases stayed unmatched. CDR3 bases: TGTGCCAGCAGTCCTGACAGGGGTGGAGATGGCTACACCTTC. Protein sequence: CASSPDRGGDGYTF.

The V call is TRBV19, the J call TRBJ1-2; D not resolved. This CDR3 region has 15 residues. The V end was cut by 6 bases, the J end by 4 bases, with 18 bases between. The germline gives CDR1 LNHDA, CDR2 SQIVND (reference sequence). The CDR3 DNA is TGTGCCAGTAGGCCGGTTCCTGCCTTGCCCTATGGCTACACCTTC. This sequence encodes CASRPVPALPYGYTF.

DNA for the CDR3: TGCGCCAGCAGCCTTGACAGGGCCCAAGAGACCCAGTACTTC. This encodes CASSLDRAQETQYF. The chain uses TRBV5-1 and TRBJ2-5, with 7 bases fitting TRBD1. The J segment lost 1 base and the V segment lost 4 bases, leaving 4 bases of the junction unmatched. Germline V gene data show CDR1 as SGHRS and CDR2 as YFSETQ. The CDR3 contains 14 residues.

The V gene is TRBV29-1, the J gene TRBJ2-3; TRBD2 aligns across 13 bases. The germline V gene encodes CDR1 SQVTM and CDR2 ANQGSEA. The CDR3 is 14 amino acids. V lost 7 bases and J lost 4; bases outside the gene matches: 5. This CDR3 reads CSGILAGGPDTQYF. CDR3 nucleotide sequence: TGCAGCGGTATACTAGCGGGAGGGCCAGATACGCAGTATTTT.

The rearrangement uses TRBV28 and TRBJ2-7; 9 bases agree with TRBD2. Germline values: CDR1 MDHEN, CDR2 SYDVKM. CDR3 length equals 15 residues. V shed 3 bases and J 3 bases; nucleotides not matched to a gene: 6. The CDR3: CASSFPRREGYEQYF. In nucleotides, the CDR3 is TGTGCCAGCAGTTTCCCCCGGCGGGAGGGCTACGAGCAGTACTTC.

With respect to this clone: The junction differs from germline at one of its ends, possibly a read error. At the DNA level, this CDR3 is encoded by other sequences in the same sample as well. This chain uses TRBV5-1 with TRBJ1-6; D remains ambiguous. Germline V gene lookup returns CDR1 SGHRS and CDR2 YFSETQ. CDR3 size: 16 residues. The CDR3 spells CASSLNSAMDALALHF. The CDR3 nucleotides read TGCGCCAGCAGCTTGAATTCGGCCATGGATGCTCTAGCCCTACACTTT.

V and J are TRBV7-3 and TRBJ2-5; D unclear. The CDR3 sequence is 13 residues long. Germline CDR1 is SGHTA and CDR2 is FQGTGA. With 4 bases removed from V and 13 bases from J, the gap between germline ends came to 19 bases. The CDR3 region is CASSSSGTSKMYF. The CDR3 bases are TGTGCCAGCAGCTCCTCGGGTACTTCCAAGATGTACTTC.

The chain carries TRBV7-6 and TRBJ1-4; TRBD1 is a possible D gene (6 bases). The V and J ends lost 2 bases and 8 bases respectively, with 15 bases between them. The CDR3 loop spans 15 amino acids. Germline V CDR1 and CDR2: SGHVS, FNYEAQ. The CDR3 loop is CASSLLPQGNEKLFF. The DNA of the CDR3 is TGTGCCAGCAGCTTATTACCCCAGGGGAACGAAAAACTGTTTTTT. The variable domain in full, completed from reference TRBV7-6 and TRBJ1-4, reads GAGVSQSPRYKVTKRGQDVALRCDPISGHVSLYWYRQALGQGPEFLTYFNYEAQQDKSGLPNDRFSAERPEGSISTLTIQRTEQRDSAMYRCASSLLPQGNEKLFFGSGTQLSVL.

The rearrangement uses TRBV7-2 and TRBJ1-2, with TRBD1 matching over 7 bases. Trimming cost V 5 bases and J 3 bases; bases outside gene matches: 9. This CDR3 comprises 15 residues. Per the germline V gene, CDR1 is SGHTA and CDR2 is FQGNSA. The CDR3: CASSRIPGQHYGYTF. The CDR3 coding sequence is TGTGCCAGCAGCCGTATCCCGGGACAGCACTATGGCTACACCTTC.

The V and J genes are TRBV5-1 and TRBJ1-2; 7 nucleotides match TRBD1. CDR3 length equals 17 residues. After removal of 5 bases from V and 3 bases from J, the junction contained 16 bases not matched to a gene. Germline lookup yields CDR1 SGHRS and CDR2 YFSETQ. This chain's CDR3 is CASRALQQGMIHYGYTF. The CDR3 coding sequence is TGCGCCAGCAGAGCGCTCCAACAGGGGATGATTCACTATGGCTACACCTTC. The entire variable domain, with the rest obtained from reference TRBV5-1 and TRBJ1-2, is as follows: KAGVTQTPRYLIKTRGQQVTLSCSPISGHRSVSWYQQTPGQGLQFLFEYFSETQRNKGNFPGRFSGRQFSNSRSEMNVSTLELGDSALYLCASRALQQGMIHYGYTFGSGTRLTVV.

This sequence joins TRBV9 and TRBJ2-2, with TRBD2 identical over 15 bases. Germline lookup yields CDR1 SGDLS and CDR2 YYNGEE. V lost 4 bases and J lost 1; bases outside the gene matches: 11. The length of the CDR3 is 20 residues. The CDR3 region has the DNA TGTGCCAGCAGCCCTCGAAGTGGACTAGCGGGAGGGCTGAACACCGGGGAGCTGTTTTTT. Protein: CASSPRSGLAGGLNTGELFF.

V and J are TRBV6-6 and TRBJ2-2; TRBD2 aligns across 7 bases. Germline lookup yields CDR1 MNHNY and CDR2 SVGAGI (reference sequence). The trim removed 2 bases at V and 1 base at J, leaving 4 bases unmatched. This CDR3 has 16 amino acids. This CDR3 is CASSYPSGGNTGELFF. The CDR3 nucleotides read TGTGCCAGCAGTTACCCCTCGGGGGGGAACACCGGGGAGCTGTTTTTT.

CDR3 coding DNA: TGCGCCAGCAGCTTGGTAGGGAGCCAGGACACTGAAGCTTTCTTT. The encoded protein is CASSLVGSQDTEAFF. The V gene is TRBV5-1, the J gene TRBJ1-1; unclear D gene. Germline V gene sequence: CDR1 SGHRS, CDR2 YFSETQ. CDR3 length: 15 amino acids. The V gene lost 0 bases and the J gene lost 3 bases, with 12 bases spanning the gap.

This rearrangement joins TRBV11-2 to TRBJ2-7, with D perhaps matching TRBD1 (6 bases). The CDR3 has 18 residues. V was pared by 3 bases and J by 3 bases, with 24 bases between. CDR1 and CDR2 from the germline V gene are SGHAT and FQNNGV. The CDR3 sequence is CASSLSPRKGDRGYEQYF. CDR3 nucleotide sequence: TGTGCCAGCAGCTTGTCCCCCCGGAAGGGGGATCGGGGCTACGAGCAGTACTTC.

The V and J genes are TRBV15 and TRBJ1-2, with 7 bases fitting TRBD1. The V segment lost 3 bases and the J segment 6 bases; nucleotides outside the gene matches: 10. This CDR3 is built from 15 residues. The germline CDR1 and CDR2 sequences are LNHNV and YYDKDF (reference sequence). CDR3 DNA: TGTGCCACCAGCAGTGGCTTCCGACAGGGCCATGGCTACACCTTC. Protein sequence: CATSSGFRQGHGYTF.

The chain couples TRBV6-5 to TRBJ1-1; no firm D call. CDR1 and CDR2 from the germline V gene are MNHEY and SVGAGI. The V and J ends lost 4 bases and 5 bases respectively, with 8 bases between them. The CDR3 extends over 12 amino acids. Here the CDR3 DNA reads TGTGCCAGCAGTTCGATGAGGACTGAAGCTTTCTTT. Translation: CASSSMRTEAFF.

The genes are TRBV4-1 and TRBJ1-1; tentatively, D is TRBD1 (5 bases). V was trimmed by 3 bases and J by 1 base, leaving 18 bases between them. The CDR3 length is 17 residues. Germline loops: CDR1 MGHRA, CDR2 YSYEKL. DNA of the CDR3: TGCGCCAGCAGCCACGAGACGAGACAGAACTCGAACACTGAAGCTTTCTTT. It encodes CASSHETRQNSNTEAFF.